A single sample gave rise to the 28 T cell receptor beta chains below, sequenced in a study of human T cells and chemical hapten exposure. Each CDR3 protein gets one entry after TCRdb re-called the RACE reads with MiXCR. The sample carries about 90,000 distinct CDR3 sequences, roughly 8.5% recorded once. Time point indicated: pre-sensitization, week 0. As for treatment: therapeutic diphenylcyclopropenone sensitization with weekly scalp DPC. The source material was whole blood, sampled in connection with sensitization to the hapten diphenylcyclopropenone (DPC). The source is a man aged 35 to 55 with alopecia areata. Some clones in this sample may be carry-over from other donors' samples.

A few counts support this clonotype. The V and J genes are TRBV29-1 and TRBJ2-1; unclear D gene. This CDR3 is built from 14 residues. Germline V gives CDR1 SQVTM, CDR2 ANQGSEA. Trimming removed 1 base from V and 4 bases from J, with 11 bases in between. CDR3 sequence (DNA): TGCAGCGTTGAAGGCGGAGTCGCGTACAATGAGCAGTTCTTC. It encodes CSVEGGVAYNEQFF.

This clonotype was picked up many times. This chain connects TRBV12-3 or TRBV12-4 to TRBJ2-1, with D perhaps matching TRBD2 (5 bases). This CDR3 has 15 residues. V was trimmed by 7 bases and J by 3 bases, leaving 16 bases between them. The chain's CDR3 is CASTNKREYYNEQFF. CDR3 nucleotide sequence: TGTGCCAGCACCAACAAACGGGAATACTACAATGAGCAGTTCTTC.

This clonotype has a count of ten or more. This chain links TRBV7-2 with TRBJ1-2; D is undetermined. V was shortened by 4 bases and J by 8 bases, with 8 bases between the two germline ends. Germline-derived CDR1 and CDR2 are SGHTA and FQGNSA. The CDR3 totals 11 residues. In DNA, the CDR3 is TGTGCCAGCAGCTCAACATTGGGCTACACCTTC. The encoded protein is CASSSTLGYTF.

This clonotype was seen more than once but under ten times. V is TRBV20-1 and J is TRBJ1-3; 8 bases are a match to TRBD1. The CDR3 runs to 13 residues. CDR1 and CDR2 (germline): DFQATT, SNEGSKA (reference sequence). V lost 3 bases to trimming and J lost 2 bases; unmatched junction nucleotides: 0. The CDR3 bases are TGCAGTGCTAGGGGACAGGCTGGAAACACCATATATTTT. Protein product: CSARGQAGNTIYF.

The chain recombines TRBV12-3 or TRBV12-4 with TRBJ1-2; weak D call: TRBD1 (6 bases). The ends were cut back, 2 bases at V and 2 bases at J, with 9 bases in the middle. CDR3 length equals 14 residues. CDR3 nucleotide sequence: TGTGCCAGCAGTTTAATGGACAGAAACTATGGCTACACCTTC. As protein: CASSLMDRNYGYTF.

This chain links TRBV28 with TRBJ2-3, with D perhaps matching TRBD2 (6 bases). Trimming removed 6 bases from V and 8 bases from J, with 15 bases in between. The CDR3 is made up of 13 amino acids. CDR1 MDHEN and CDR2 SYDVKM come from the germline V gene. CDR3 region: CASSPSLGGTQYF. The CDR3 DNA follows: TGTGCCAGCAGCCCTTCCCTGGGGGGTACGCAGTATTTT. Variable domain in full (rest from reference TRBV28 and TRBJ2-3): DVKVTQSSRYLVKRTGEKVFLECVQDMDHENMFWYRQDPGLGLRLIYFSYDVKMKEKGDIPEGYSVSREKKERFSLILESASTNQTSMYLCASSPSLGGTQYFGPGTRLTVL.

This clonotype was observed a handful of times. The V call is TRBV4-1, the J call TRBJ2-3, with TRBD2 matching over 7 bases. J was trimmed by 0 bases and V by 2 bases; bases with no gene match: 5. Germline V gene sequence: CDR1 MGHRA, CDR2 YSYEKL. This CDR3 is 16 amino acids long. This CDR3 is CASSQPKRGSTDTQYF. CDR3 nucleotide sequence: TGCGCCAGCAGCCAACCAAAGCGGGGTAGCACAGATACGCAGTATTTT.

This clonotype came up a few times. V gene TRBV20-1 combines with J gene TRBJ2-3, with a weak D call TRBD2 (7 bases). Trimming pared 3 bases from V and 5 bases from J, leaving 18 bases between. CDR3 size: 15 residues. Germline CDR1 and CDR2: DFQATT and SNEGSKA (reference sequence). CDR3 amino acids: CSARDVGGGGDTQYF. CDR3 in DNA: TGCAGTGCTAGGGACGTGGGAGGGGGGGGAGATACGCAGTATTTT.

This clonotype appeared many times. The V gene is TRBV7-3, the J gene TRBJ2-7; TRBD2 matches 7 bases. V was clipped by 6 bases and J by 7 bases; unmatched bases: 9. The germline CDR1 and CDR2 sequences are SGHTA and FQGTGA. This CDR3 has 13 amino acids. The CDR3 sequence is CASSPSQGGEQYF. The CDR3 DNA reads TGTGCCAGCAGTCCTTCCCAGGGAGGGGAGCAGTACTTC.

The gene calls are TRBV19 and TRBJ1-5, with D maybe TRBD1 (6 bases). The CDR3 loop spans 14 amino acids. Germline CDR1 is LNHDA and CDR2 is SQIVND (reference sequence). Trimming removed 3 bases at V and 7 bases at J, with 13 bases between. This CDR3 reads CASSMGFQGQPQHF. DNA for the CDR3: TGTGCCAGTAGTATGGGTTTCCAGGGGCAGCCCCAGCATTTT.

Only a few counts were recorded for this clonotype. The chain employs TRBV4-2 and TRBJ1-5, with 7 bases that match TRBD1. With V trimmed by 4 bases and J by 4 bases, 19 bases remained unmatched. The CDR3 extends over 19 amino acids. Germline-derived CDR1 and CDR2 are LGHNA and YNFKEQ. The CDR3 sequence is CASSRDRDRSLEGNQPQHF. CDR3 sequence (DNA): TGTGCCAGCAGCCGAGACCGGGACAGATCCTTAGAAGGAAATCAGCCCCAGCATTTT.

This clonotype was observed a few times. The chain employs TRBV9 and TRBJ2-3; TRBD1 matches 12 bases. Germline-derived CDR1 and CDR2 are SGDLS and YYNGEE. The J segment lost 1 base and the V segment lost 3 bases, leaving 6 bases of the junction unmatched. This CDR3 comprises 17 residues. The CDR3 bases are TGTGCCAGCAGCGGAACCGGGACAGGGGGCGGCACAGATACGCAGTATTTT. Amino acid sequence: CASSGTGTGGGTDTQYF. The entire variable domain, with the rest obtained from reference TRBV9 and TRBJ2-3, is as follows: DSGVTQTPKHLITATGQRVTLRCSPRSGDLSVYWYQQSLDQGLQFLIQYYNGEERAKGNILERFSAQQFPDLHSELNLSSLELGDSALYFCASSGTGTGGGTDTQYFGPGTRLTVL.

This clonotype was counted at least ten times. The chain has TRBV4-3 and TRBJ2-7, with a tentative D call TRBD1 (5 bases). CDR3 size: 16 residues. Trimming took off 0 bases at V and 0 bases at J, with 12 bases between the two ends. Germline CDR1 reads LGHNA; CDR2 reads YSLEER. In nucleotides, the CDR3 is TGCGCCAGCAGCCAAGATAGGTGGACAAGCTCCTACGAGCAGTACTTC. Translated, it gives CASSQDRWTSSYEQYF.

This clonotype was seen many times. This sequence joins TRBV5-5 and TRBJ1-5; 7 nucleotides align to TRBD1. After removal of 4 bases from V and 3 bases from J, the junction contained 16 bases not matched to a gene. The CDR3 is made up of 18 amino acids. From germline, CDR1 is SGHKS and CDR2 YYEKEE (reference sequence). In DNA form, the CDR3 reads TGTGCCAGCAGCCCCACTACTCTACAGGGGATGATCAATCAGCCCCAGCATTTT. Its translation is CASSPTTLQGMINQPQHF.

The J gene is TRBJ2-2, the V gene TRBV9; the D is unclear. V was cut by 0 bases and J by 6 bases, with 12 bases left in between. There are 15 residues in the CDR3. CDR1 and CDR2 from the germline V gene are SGDLS and YYNGEE. The CDR3 DNA reads as TGTGCCAGCAGCGTAGCCCTCTCTTGGTCCGGGGAGCTGTTTTTT. Protein: CASSVALSWSGELFF.

This clonotype was found many times. This chain links TRBV20-1 with TRBJ1-5; D may be TRBD1 (6 bases). V gave up 4 bases and J gave up 5 bases, with 9 bases separating them. Germline assignment: CDR1 DFQATT and CDR2 SNEGSKA (reference sequence). This CDR3 spans 12 amino acids. CDR3 sequence (DNA): TGCAGTGCTACAGCAGGGGATCAGCCCCAGCATTTT. Translation gives CSATAGDQPQHF.

This clonotype has ten or more counts. V usage is TRBV6-6 and J usage is TRBJ2-6, with a possible D match to TRBD1 (6 bases). CDR3 size: 15 residues. The V and J ends lost 11 bases and 0 bases respectively, with 14 bases between them. Germline V CDR1 and CDR2: MNHNY, SVGAGI (reference sequence). The CDR3: CASRDTTSGANVLTF. CDR3 DNA sequence: TGTGCCTCCCGGGACACCACCTCTGGGGCCAACGTCCTGACTTTC.

This clonotype was observed a handful of times. The chain uses TRBV12-3 or TRBV12-4 and TRBJ1-4, with D unclear. CDR3 size: 13 residues. Trimming took off 2 bases at V and 6 bases at J, with 7 bases between the two ends. CDR3 sequence: CASSLSVYEKLFF. CDR3 coding DNA: TGTGCCAGCAGTTTAAGCGTCTATGAAAAACTGTTTTTT.

This clonotype was observed many times. The J gene is TRBJ1-1, the V gene TRBV7-6; 8 bases map to TRBD1. The CDR3 sequence is 14 residues long. Germline CDR1 SGHVS, CDR2 FNYEAQ. The V and J ends lost 2 bases and 8 bases, in that order; junction bases with no gene match: 7. CDR3 bases: TGTGCCAGCAGCTTATTCGGACAGGGACGAGAAGCTTTCTTT. Translating gives CASSLFGQGREAFF.

Concerning this clonotype: Sequence at one end of the junction differs from germline and may be a read error. The genes are TRBV7-2 and TRBJ2-1, with D possibly matching TRBD2 (5 bases). Germline loops: CDR1 SGHTA, CDR2 FQGNSA. CDR3 length: 12 amino acids. In DNA, the CDR3 is TGTGCCGGCAGCCCATTTAGCGCAGGGCAGTTCTTC. Translation: CAGSPFSAGQFF.

The CDR3 region has the DNA TGCAGCGGGGCCAGTCGATGGAGAGGGGAGACCCAGTACTTC. Residues: CSGASRWRGETQYF. This chain uses TRBV29-1 with TRBJ2-5, with D perhaps matching TRBD2 (5 bases). Germline V gives CDR1 SQVTM, CDR2 ANQGSEA. The CDR3 sequence is 14 residues long. V dropped 7 bases and J dropped 5 bases, with 20 bases sitting between them.

This clonotype was observed at least ten times. The genes are TRBV6-2 or TRBV6-3 and TRBJ2-7, with 9 nucleotides matching TRBD2. The CDR3 contains 15 residues. Unmatched junction bases numbered 6, after V lost 6 bases and J lost 0 bases. Germline-derived CDR1 and CDR2 are MNHEY and SVGEGT. Here the CDR3 reads CASSEVAGDSYEQYV. The CDR3 nucleotides are TGTGCCAGCAGCGAGGTAGCGGGAGACTCCTACGAGCAGTACGTC.

A few counts support this clonotype. V and J are TRBV7-2 and TRBJ2-4; D could derive from TRBD1 or TRBD2 (6 bases each). CDR1 and CDR2 from the germline V gene are SGHTA and FQGNSA. The CDR3 consists of 16 residues. The V end was cut by 1 base, the J end by 0 bases, with 10 bases between. The CDR3 DNA is TGTGCCAGCAGCTTAGGGCGGGACATAGCCAAAAACATTCAGTACTTC. This translates into CASSLGRDIAKNIQYF.

This clonotype has at least ten counts. The chain joins TRBV7-2 to TRBJ1-1; the D gene is possibly TRBD1 (5 bases). This CDR3 is 16 amino acids long. Trimming shortened V by 3 bases and J by 1 base, and 15 bases separated the two germline ends. CDR1 and CDR2 from the germline V gene are SGHTA and FQGNSA. CDR3 protein: CASSLFLWGTNTEAFF. The CDR3 DNA reads as TGTGCCAGCAGCTTGTTTCTCTGGGGCACGAACACTGAAGCTTTCTTT.

This clonotype was seen repeatedly, ten times or more. This chain links TRBV9 with TRBJ2-1; the D gene could be TRBD1 or TRBD2 (5 bases each). This CDR3 is built from 16 residues. CDR1 is SGDLS and CDR2 is YYNGEE in the germline V gene. The V end lost 0 bases, the J end lost 7 bases, and 17 bases lay between the germline ends. In nucleotides, the CDR3 is TGTGCCAGCAGCGTAGTCCCTTCGGGGCCGCAGAATGAGCAGTTCTTC. Protein: CASSVVPSGPQNEQFF.

This clonotype occurred many times. The chain has TRBV18 and TRBJ2-1; TRBD2 matches at 10 bases. Trimming removed 3 bases from V and 10 bases from J; junction bases left unmatched: 6. CDR1 KGHSH and CDR2 LQKENI come from the germline V gene. The CDR3 loop spans 14 amino acids. Here the CDR3 reads CASSPASGSGEQFF. CDR3 DNA: TGTGCCAGCTCACCTGCTAGCGGGAGTGGAGAGCAGTTCTTC.

This clonotype was counted many times. The chain is built from TRBV6-5 and TRBJ1-1; 8 nucleotides match TRBD1. The J segment lost 7 bases and the V segment lost 6 bases, leaving 10 bases of the junction unmatched. Germline V CDR1 and CDR2: MNHEY, SVGAGI. The CDR3 consists of 14 residues. This CDR3 is CASRRSGQAVEAFF. The CDR3 DNA reads as TGTGCCAGCAGGAGGTCGGGACAGGCAGTTGAAGCTTTCTTT.

Written as DNA, the CDR3 is TGCAGTGCTACCAGGACAGGGAGAAACTATGGCTACACCTTC. Translation: CSATRTGRNYGYTF. The chain has TRBV20-1 and TRBJ1-2; 8 bases match TRBD1. Germline CDR1 and CDR2: DFQATT and SNEGSKA (reference sequence). CDR3 length: 14 amino acids. V shed 4 bases, J shed 2 bases, and the junction held 6 bases outside the gene matches.